One sample yielded the 6 T cell receptor beta chains listed below, sequenced in a study of CD8 T cells in Susac syndrome. An amount of RNA that ranged from roughly 0.45 to 1 ug was reverse transcribed with random hexamers. TCRdb used MiXCR to reprocess the immunoSEQ multiplex PCR reads, holding one entry per CDR3 protein. The repertoire holds about 430,000 distinct CDR3 sequences, with approximately 85% as singletons. The sample taken for sequencing was CD8+ T cells from PBMCs. These receptors all come from a human donor with multiple sclerosis.

J is TRBJ1-3 and V is TRBV6-1, with TRBD1 matching over 7 bases. Looked up from germline, CDR1 is MNHNS and CDR2 is SASEGT. The CDR3 extends over 14 amino acids. J was trimmed by 3 bases and V by 6 bases; bases with no gene match: 5. The CDR3 here is CASSPTGNGNTIYF. As DNA, the CDR3 is TGTGCCAGCAGCCCGACAGGGAATGGAAACACCATATATTTT.

This chain connects TRBV20-1 to TRBJ2-7, with D uncertain. V was pared by 0 bases and J by 0 bases, with 9 bases between. There are 14 residues in the CDR3. Germline CDR1 DFQATT, CDR2 SNEGSKA (reference sequence). For the CDR3, the DNA is TGCAGTGCTAGAGATGGTCAAAACTCCTACGAGCAGTACTTC. Residues: CSARDGQNSYEQYF.

This clonotype was seen just once. The J gene is TRBJ1-1, the V gene TRBV12-3 or TRBV12-4; 8 nucleotides agree with TRBD1. The trim removed 5 bases at V and 1 base at J, leaving 9 bases unmatched. The CDR3 has 16 amino acids. The CDR3 DNA sequence: TGTGCCAGCAGTCCACGGACAGGGCCGGAGAACACTGAAGCTTTCTTT. Protein product: CASSPRTGPENTEAFF.

The chain employs TRBV27 and TRBJ2-7; either TRBD1 or TRBD2 may fit D (5 bases each). Trimming pared 1 base from V and 4 bases from J, leaving 14 bases between. The CDR3 is 15 amino acids. Germline loops: CDR1 MNHEY, CDR2 SMNVEV (reference sequence). In DNA, the CDR3 is TGTGCCAGCAGTTTATTCCGGGGCGGCTATTACGAGCAGTACTTC. Protein sequence: CASSLFRGGYYEQYF.

The chain is built from TRBV18 and TRBJ1-1, with 7 bases that match TRBD1. The CDR3 length is 14 residues. From germline, CDR1 is KGHSH and CDR2 LQKENI. Germline trimming cut 6 bases from V and 4 bases from J; bases unmatched to any gene: 8. The CDR3 here is CASSPTGFTTEAFF. The CDR3 bases are TGTGCCAGCTCGCCGACAGGGTTCACCACTGAAGCTTTCTTT.

The rearrangement links TRBV5-8 to TRBJ2-7; possibly TRBD2 for D (5 bases). Per germline, CDR1 SGHTS and CDR2 YDEGEE. Trimming cost V 2 bases and J 2 bases, with 17 bases left between them. This CDR3 has 16 amino acids. CDR3 in DNA: TGTGCCAGCAGCTTAGGGCCCAGCGGAGAACCCTACGAGCAGTACTTC. This codes for CASSLGPSGEPYEQYF.